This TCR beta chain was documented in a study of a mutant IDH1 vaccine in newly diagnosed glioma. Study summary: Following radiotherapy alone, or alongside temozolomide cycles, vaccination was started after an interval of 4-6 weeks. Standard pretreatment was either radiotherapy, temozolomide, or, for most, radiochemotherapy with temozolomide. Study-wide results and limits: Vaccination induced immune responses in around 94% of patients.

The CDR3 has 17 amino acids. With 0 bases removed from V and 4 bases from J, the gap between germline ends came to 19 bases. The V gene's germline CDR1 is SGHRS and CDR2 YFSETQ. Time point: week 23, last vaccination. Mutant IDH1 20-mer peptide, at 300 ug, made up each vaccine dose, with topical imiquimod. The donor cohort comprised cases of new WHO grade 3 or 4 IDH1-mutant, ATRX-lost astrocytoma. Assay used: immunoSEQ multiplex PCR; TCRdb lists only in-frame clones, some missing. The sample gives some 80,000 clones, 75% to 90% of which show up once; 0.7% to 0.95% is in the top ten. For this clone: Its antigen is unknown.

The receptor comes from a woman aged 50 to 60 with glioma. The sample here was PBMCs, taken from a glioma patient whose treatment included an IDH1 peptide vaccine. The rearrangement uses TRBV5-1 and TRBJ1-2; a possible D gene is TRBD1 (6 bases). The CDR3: CASSLDRVGAGGYGYTF. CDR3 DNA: TGCGCCAGCAGCTTGGACAGGGTAGGGGCTGGGGGCTATGGCTACACCTTC.